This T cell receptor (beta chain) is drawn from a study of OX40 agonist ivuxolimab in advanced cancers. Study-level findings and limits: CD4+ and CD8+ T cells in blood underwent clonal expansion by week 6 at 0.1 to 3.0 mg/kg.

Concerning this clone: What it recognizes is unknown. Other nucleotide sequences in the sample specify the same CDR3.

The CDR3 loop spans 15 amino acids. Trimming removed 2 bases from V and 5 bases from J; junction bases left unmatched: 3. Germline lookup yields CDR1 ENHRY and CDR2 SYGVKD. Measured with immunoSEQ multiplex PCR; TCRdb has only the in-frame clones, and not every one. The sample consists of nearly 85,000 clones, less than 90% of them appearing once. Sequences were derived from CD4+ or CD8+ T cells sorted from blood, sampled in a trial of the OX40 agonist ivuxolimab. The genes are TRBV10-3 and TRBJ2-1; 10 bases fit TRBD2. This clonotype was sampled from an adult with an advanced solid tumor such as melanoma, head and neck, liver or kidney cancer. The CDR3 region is CAISESLAGDNEQFF. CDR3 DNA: TGTGCCATCAGTGAGAGCCTAGCGGGGGACAATGAGCAGTTCTTC.